Below, one TCR beta chain is given with its context. Its specificity is unknown. The data were taken from a study of radiotherapy plus CTLA-4 blockade in lung cancer. Points from the study as a whole: Researchers report tumor-derived TCR clones expanding in blood after radiotherapy plus ipilimumab.

TCRdb's copy holds only in-frame clones and misses some; the assay was immunoSEQ multiplex PCR. This sample has some 62,000 clones, with roughly 77% found just once. In germline, CDR1 is SGHRS, CDR2 YFSETQ. With 4 bases removed from V and 1 base from J, the gap between germline ends came to 12 bases. The CDR3 consists of 15 residues. V is TRBV5-1 and J is TRBJ1-5; D is undetermined. The sequence was obtained from a human donor with non-small cell lung cancer who had a complete response to radiotherapy plus ipilimumab. The sequencing used peripheral blood, collected from a patient treated with radiotherapy plus ipilimumab. The CDR3 loop is CASSPGAESNQPQHF. CDR3 nucleotides: TGCGCCAGCAGCCCGGGTGCGGAAAGCAATCAGCCCCAGCATTTT.